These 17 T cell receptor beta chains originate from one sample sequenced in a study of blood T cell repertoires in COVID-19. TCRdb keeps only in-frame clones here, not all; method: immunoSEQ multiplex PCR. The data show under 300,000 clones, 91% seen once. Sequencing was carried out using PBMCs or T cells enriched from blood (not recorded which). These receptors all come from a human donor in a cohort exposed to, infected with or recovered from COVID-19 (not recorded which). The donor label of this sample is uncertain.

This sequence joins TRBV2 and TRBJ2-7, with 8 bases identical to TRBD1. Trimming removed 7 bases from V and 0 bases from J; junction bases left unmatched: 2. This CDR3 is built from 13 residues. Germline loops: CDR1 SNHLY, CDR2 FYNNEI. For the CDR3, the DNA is TGTGCCAGCACAGGGGGCGACTCCTACGAGCAGTACTTC. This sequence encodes CASTGGDSYEQYF.

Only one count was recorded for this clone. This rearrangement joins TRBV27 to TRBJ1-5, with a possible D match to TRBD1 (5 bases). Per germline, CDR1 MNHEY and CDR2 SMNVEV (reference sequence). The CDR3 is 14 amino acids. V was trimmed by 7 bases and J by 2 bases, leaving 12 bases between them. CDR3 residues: CASTAREGNQPQHF. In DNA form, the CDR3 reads TGTGCCAGCACGGCCAGGGAGGGCAATCAGCCCCAGCATTTT.

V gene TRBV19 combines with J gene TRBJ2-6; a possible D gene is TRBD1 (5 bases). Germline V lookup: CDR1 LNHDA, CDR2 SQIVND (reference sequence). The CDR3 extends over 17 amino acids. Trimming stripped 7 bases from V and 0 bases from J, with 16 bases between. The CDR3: CASNLRDSPSGANVLTF. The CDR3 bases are TGTGCCAGTAACCTCCGAGACAGCCCCTCTGGGGCCAACGTCCTGACTTTC.

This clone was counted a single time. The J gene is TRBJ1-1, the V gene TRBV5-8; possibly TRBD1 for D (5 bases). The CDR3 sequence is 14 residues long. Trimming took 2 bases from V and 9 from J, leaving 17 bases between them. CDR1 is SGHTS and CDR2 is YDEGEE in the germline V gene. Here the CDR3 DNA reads TGTGCCAGCAGCTTTGATGTGGGGCTAGGACAAGCTTTCTTT. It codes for CASSFDVGLGQAFF.

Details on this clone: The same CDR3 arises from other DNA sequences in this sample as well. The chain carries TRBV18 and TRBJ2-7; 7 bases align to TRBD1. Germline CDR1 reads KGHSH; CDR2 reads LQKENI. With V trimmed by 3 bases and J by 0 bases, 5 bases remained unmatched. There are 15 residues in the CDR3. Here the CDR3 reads CASSPRTGGSYEQYF. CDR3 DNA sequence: TGTGCCAGCTCACCGAGGACAGGAGGCTCCTACGAGCAGTACTTC.

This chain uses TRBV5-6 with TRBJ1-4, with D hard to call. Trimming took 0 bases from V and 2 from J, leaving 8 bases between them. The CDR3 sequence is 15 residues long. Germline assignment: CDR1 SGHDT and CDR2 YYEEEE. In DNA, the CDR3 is TGTGCCAGCAGCTTGGCCTGGGCTACTAATGAAAAACTGTTTTTT. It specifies CASSLAWATNEKLFF.

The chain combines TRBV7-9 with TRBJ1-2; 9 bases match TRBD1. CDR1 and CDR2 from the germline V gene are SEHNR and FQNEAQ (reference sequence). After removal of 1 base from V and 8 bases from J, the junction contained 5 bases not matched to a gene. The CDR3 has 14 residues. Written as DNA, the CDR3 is TGTGCCAGCAGCTTAGTAAGGGACAGGGACGGCTACACCTTC. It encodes CASSLVRDRDGYTF.

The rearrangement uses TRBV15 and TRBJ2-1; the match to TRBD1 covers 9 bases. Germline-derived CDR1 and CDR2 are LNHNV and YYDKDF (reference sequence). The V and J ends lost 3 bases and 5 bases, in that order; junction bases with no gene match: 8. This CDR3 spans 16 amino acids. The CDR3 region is CATSSLGTGSHNEQFF. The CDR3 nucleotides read TGTGCCACCAGCAGCCTCGGGACAGGGTCCCACAATGAGCAGTTCTTC.

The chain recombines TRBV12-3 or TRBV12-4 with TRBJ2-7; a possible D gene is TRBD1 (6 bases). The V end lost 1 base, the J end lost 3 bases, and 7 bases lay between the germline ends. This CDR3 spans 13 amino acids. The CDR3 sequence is CASSLGGLYEQYF. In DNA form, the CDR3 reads TGTGCCAGCAGTTTAGGGGGGCTCTACGAGCAGTACTTC.

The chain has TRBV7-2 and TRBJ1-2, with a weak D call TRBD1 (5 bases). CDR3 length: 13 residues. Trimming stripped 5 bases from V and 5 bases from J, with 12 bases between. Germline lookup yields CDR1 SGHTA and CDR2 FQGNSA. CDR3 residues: CASSPGDGYGYTF. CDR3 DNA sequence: TGTGCCAGCAGCCCGGGGGACGGTTATGGCTACACCTTC.

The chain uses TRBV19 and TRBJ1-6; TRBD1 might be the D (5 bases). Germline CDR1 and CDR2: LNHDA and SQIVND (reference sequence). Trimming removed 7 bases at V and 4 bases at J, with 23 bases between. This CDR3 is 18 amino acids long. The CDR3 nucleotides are TGTGCCAGTATCACATCCCATCCCCGACAGTCTTATAATTCACCCCTCCACTTT. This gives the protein CASITSHPRQSYNSPLHF.

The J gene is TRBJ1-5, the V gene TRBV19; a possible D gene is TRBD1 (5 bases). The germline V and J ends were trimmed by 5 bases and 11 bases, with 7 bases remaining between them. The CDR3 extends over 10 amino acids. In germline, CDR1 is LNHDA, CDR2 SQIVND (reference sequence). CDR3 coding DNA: TGTGCCAGTAGTGGAGGGGCCCAGCATTTT. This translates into CASSGGAQHF.

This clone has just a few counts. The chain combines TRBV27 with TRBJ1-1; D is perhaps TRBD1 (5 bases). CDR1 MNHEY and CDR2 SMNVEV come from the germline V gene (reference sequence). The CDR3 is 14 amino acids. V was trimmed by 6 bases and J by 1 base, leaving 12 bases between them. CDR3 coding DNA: TGTGCCAGCAGAAACGACAGAGAGAACACTGAAGCTTTCTTT. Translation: CASRNDRENTEAFF.

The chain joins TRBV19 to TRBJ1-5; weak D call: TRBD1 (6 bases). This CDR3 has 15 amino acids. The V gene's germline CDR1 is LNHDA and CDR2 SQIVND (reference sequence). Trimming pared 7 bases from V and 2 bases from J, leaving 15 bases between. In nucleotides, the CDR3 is TGTGCCAGTAAGTACAGGGCTGGTGGCAATCAGCCCCAGCATTTT. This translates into CASKYRAGGNQPQHF.

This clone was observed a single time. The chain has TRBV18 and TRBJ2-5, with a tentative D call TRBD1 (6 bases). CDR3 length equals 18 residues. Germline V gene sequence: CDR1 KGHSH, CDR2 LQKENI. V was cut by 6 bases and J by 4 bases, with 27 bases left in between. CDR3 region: CASSRKAQGYAVGETQYF. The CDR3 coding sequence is TGTGCCAGCTCCCGCAAGGCACAGGGATATGCAGTGGGAGAGACCCAGTACTTC.

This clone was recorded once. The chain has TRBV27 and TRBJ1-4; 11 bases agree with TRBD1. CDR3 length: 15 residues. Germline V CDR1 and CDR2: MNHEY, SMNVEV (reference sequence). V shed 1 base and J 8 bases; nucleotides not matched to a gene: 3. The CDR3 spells CASSLWTGGREKLFF. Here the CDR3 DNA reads TGTGCCAGCAGTTTATGGACAGGGGGCAGGGAAAAACTGTTTTTT.

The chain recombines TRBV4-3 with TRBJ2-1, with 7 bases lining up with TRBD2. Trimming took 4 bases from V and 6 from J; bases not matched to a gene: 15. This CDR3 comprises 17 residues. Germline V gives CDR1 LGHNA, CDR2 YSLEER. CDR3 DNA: TGCGCCAGCAGCCCGGGGAGGGGCAGAATGAAGGGCAATGAGCAGTTCTTC. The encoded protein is CASSPGRGRMKGNEQFF.